The 17 T cell receptor beta chains in this list originate from one sample, sequenced in a study of blood T cell repertoires in COVID-19. Produced via immunoSEQ multiplex PCR; TCRdb's table is partial and in-frame only. The table includes 150,000 to 180,000 clones, more than 80% detected once. Material for sequencing was peripheral blood. These receptors came from a woman aged 40 to 55 with acute or convalescent COVID-19.

The CDR3 loop is CASSWGPGNTEAFF. Written as DNA, the CDR3 is TGCGCCAGCAGCTGGGGGCCGGGGAACACTGAAGCTTTCTTT. V usage is TRBV5-1 and J usage is TRBJ1-1; maybe TRBD1 (6 bases). The germline CDR1 and CDR2 sequences are SGHRS and YFSETQ. The CDR3 totals 14 residues. V was clipped by 3 bases and J by 1 base, with 10 bases between them.

The chain uses TRBV30 and TRBJ2-2; D ambiguous. From germline, CDR1 is GTSNPN and CDR2 SVGIG (reference sequence). CDR3 length: 11 residues. V was trimmed by 6 bases and J by 7 bases, leaving 9 bases between them. In DNA, the CDR3 is TGTGCCTGTACATCCCTCGGGGAGCTGTTTTTT. This encodes CACTSLGELFF.

This rearrangement joins TRBV10-3 to TRBJ2-5, with 9 bases that match TRBD1. The CDR3 loop spans 15 amino acids. Trimming took 6 bases from V and 2 from J; bases not matched to a gene: 7. The V gene's germline CDR1 is ENHRY and CDR2 SYGVKD. The CDR3 region is CAIRGLTGGQETQYF. CDR3 bases: TGTGCCATCAGGGGACTGACAGGGGGACAAGAGACCCAGTACTTC.

V is TRBV10-3 and J is TRBJ2-7; weak D call: TRBD2 (6 bases). Germline V gene data show CDR1 as ENHRY and CDR2 as SYGVKD. V shed 8 bases and J shed 3 bases, with 11 bases lying between them. This CDR3 contains 12 residues. The DNA for the CDR3 is TGTGCCATCGGTGCGGGAAACTACGAGCAGTACTTC. This encodes CAIGAGNYEQYF.

V and J are TRBV28 and TRBJ2-5; no firm D call. The CDR3 sequence is 16 residues long. In germline, CDR1 is MDHEN, CDR2 SYDVKM. V lost 5 bases, J lost 1 base, and 17 bases lay in between. CDR3 residues: CASSPLLGIAQETQYF. CDR3 coding DNA: TGTGCCAGCAGTCCCCTCCTAGGTATCGCCCAAGAGACCCAGTACTTC.

The chain has TRBV20-1 and TRBJ2-7; 8 nucleotides align to TRBD2. The trim removed 3 bases at V and 6 bases at J, leaving 10 bases unmatched. The V gene's germline CDR1 is DFQATT and CDR2 SNEGSKA (reference sequence). CDR3 size: 14 residues. CDR3 coding DNA: TGCAGTGCTAGTAAAGCGGGAGAGGACTCCGAGCAGTACTTC. The encoded protein is CSASKAGEDSEQYF.

J is TRBJ2-3 and V is TRBV3-1 (or the pseudogene TRBV3-2); no reliable D call. CDR1 and CDR2 from the germline V gene are LGHDT and YNNKEL (reference sequence). Between the trimmed V and J ends, which lost 4 bases and 3 bases, there was a span of 8 bases. The CDR3 covers 13 residues. The CDR3 coding sequence is TGTGCCAGCAGCCCCTTTAGTACAGATACGCAGTATTTT. Its protein product is CASSPFSTDTQYF.

The chain couples TRBV7-9 to TRBJ1-3; D perhaps matches TRBD1 (6 bases). The V gene lost 3 bases and the J gene lost 0 bases, with 9 bases spanning the gap. This CDR3 contains 15 residues. The germline gives CDR1 SEHNR, CDR2 FQNEAQ (reference sequence). CDR3 DNA sequence: TGTGCCAGCAGCTTGGACAGAAGCTCTGGAAACACCATATATTTT. It yields the protein CASSLDRSSGNTIYF.

J is TRBJ1-2 and V is TRBV7-6; D call uncertain. Germline V lookup: CDR1 SGHVS, CDR2 FNYEAQ. V was clipped by 2 bases and J by 4 bases, with 26 bases between them. The CDR3 is 19 amino acids. The CDR3 here is CASSLYPRRRRADRYGYTF. The CDR3 coding sequence is TGTGCCAGCAGCTTATATCCCCGTAGGAGAAGAGCAGACCGCTATGGCTACACCTTC.

The sample holds one count of this clone. J is TRBJ2-7 and V is TRBV28, with 11 bases identical to TRBD1. Germline V gene lookup returns CDR1 MDHEN and CDR2 SYDVKM. This CDR3 has 16 residues. With V trimmed by 5 bases and J by 0 bases, 6 bases remained unmatched. DNA of the CDR3: TGTGCCAGCAGTCCCTCCGGGACAGGGGGCTCCTACGAGCAGTACTTC. Its translation: CASSPSGTGGSYEQYF.

V gene TRBV19 combines with J gene TRBJ2-3; D is unclear. The germline V gene encodes CDR1 LNHDA and CDR2 SQIVND (reference sequence). This CDR3 is built from 14 residues. Trimming took off 3 bases at V and 0 bases at J, with 7 bases between the two ends. The CDR3 protein is CASSIRASTDTQYF. CDR3 nucleotides: TGTGCCAGTAGTATTAGAGCGAGCACAGATACGCAGTATTTT.

The chain combines TRBV28 with TRBJ1-2; D is unclear. The CDR3 covers 10 residues. V was trimmed by 6 bases and J by 4 bases, leaving 3 bases between them. Germline CDR1 MDHEN, CDR2 SYDVKM. CDR3 loop: CASSRYGYTF. For the CDR3, the DNA is TGTGCCAGCAGCCGCTATGGCTACACCTTC.

This rearrangement joins TRBV2 to TRBJ1-4; TRBD1 agrees at 7 bases. Per germline, CDR1 SNHLY and CDR2 FYNNEI. J gave up 3 bases and V 0 bases, and 10 bases lay outside the gene matches. The CDR3 runs 18 residues. The CDR3 here is CASSEALIRGVPNEKLFF. CDR3 bases: TGTGCCAGCAGTGAAGCGCTTATCAGGGGGGTGCCTAATGAAAAACTGTTTTTT.

The chain carries TRBV6-6 and TRBJ1-2, with D unresolved. The CDR3 totals 13 residues. Trimming took off 6 bases at V and 8 bases at J, with 16 bases between the two ends. CDR1 is MNHNY and CDR2 is SVGAGI in the germline V gene (reference sequence). The CDR3 DNA reads TGTGCCAGCAGCCCGGGCCCCACGGGGGGCTACACCTTC. Protein: CASSPGPTGGYTF.

The chain is built from TRBV11-3 and TRBJ2-1, with a weak D call TRBD1 (5 bases). CDR1 and CDR2 (germline): SGHNT, YENEEA. V gave up 0 bases and J gave up 0 bases, with 9 bases separating them. CDR3 length equals 16 residues. In DNA, the CDR3 is TGTGCCAGCAGCTTAGACTTAGGACACTCCTACAATGAGCAGTTCTTC. Encoded protein: CASSLDLGHSYNEQFF.

This clone was observed a handful of times. No DNA is shown, since the ends of the CDR3 on it are uncertain; the CDR3 is the one TCRdb lists. The chain has TRBV1 and TRBJ2-2; the DNA was not compared with TRBD2, the D call given in the table. TRBV1 is a documented pseudogene. The CDR3 extends over 17 residues, inclusive of both ends. CDR3 region: CTSSQVGSGTNTGELFF.

V is TRBV11-2 and J is TRBJ2-3; TRBD1 matches 7 bases. Unmatched junction bases numbered 7, after V lost 5 bases and J lost 2 bases. Per germline, CDR1 SGHAT and CDR2 FQNNGV. The length of the CDR3 is 15 residues. In DNA form, the CDR3 reads TGTGCCAGCAGCCGGGACAGTCTGTACACAGATACGCAGTATTTT. It yields the protein CASSRDSLYTDTQYF.